These 13 T cell receptor beta chains were sequenced from one sample in a study of identical twins. Via MiXCR, TCRdb re-called the 5' RACE reads, giving one row per CDR3 protein. Among 400,000 or so distinct CDR3 sequences listed, 9% to 10% were seen once. The sample comprised naive T cells sorted from blood. These receptor sequences come from a woman aged 45-59 years in good health.

CDR3 bases: TGTGCCAGCAGCCCCGCCAGGGCGGAGACCCAGTACTTC. This sequence encodes CASSPARAETQYF. The chain links TRBV7-6 to TRBJ2-5, with a tentative D call TRBD1 (5 bases). This CDR3 comprises 13 residues. Between the trimmed V and J ends, which lost 5 bases and 5 bases, there was a span of 12 bases. Germline V gives CDR1 SGHVS, CDR2 FNYEAQ.

The CDR3 sequence: CASGLAPTSTDTQYF. In DNA, the CDR3 is TGCGCCTCAGGACTAGCGCCTACTAGCACAGATACGCAGTATTTT. This chain connects TRBV5-1 to TRBJ2-3, with 9 bases fitting TRBD2. CDR1 SGHRS and CDR2 YFSETQ come from the germline V gene. Losses at the gene ends were 10 bases for V and 0 bases for J; bases not matched to a gene: 9. The CDR3 is made up of 15 amino acids.

This clonotype has a handful of counts. The rearrangement links TRBV10-3 to TRBJ2-7; 15 bases map to TRBD2. The V gene end was trimmed by 6 bases and the J gene end by 4 bases; junction bases not matched to a gene: 10. Germline V CDR1 and CDR2: ENHRY, SYGVKD. The CDR3 has 17 residues. CDR3 DNA: TGTGCCATCAGCGATACTGGACTAGCGGGAGGGCCATACGAGCAGTACTTC. Translated, it gives CAISDTGLAGGPYEQYF.

This clonotype was seen a few times. This chain joins TRBV6-1 and TRBJ2-2, with TRBD2 matching 11 bases. After removal of 10 bases from V and 6 bases from J, the junction contained 7 bases not matched to a gene. CDR3 size: 14 residues. From germline, CDR1 is MNHNS and CDR2 SASEGT. The CDR3 is CAIIAGGEAGELFF. The CDR3 region has the DNA TGTGCCATCATAGCGGGGGGGGAGGCCGGGGAGCTGTTTTTT.

This clonotype was counted ten times or more. The rearrangement links TRBV12-3 or TRBV12-4 to TRBJ2-1; 11 positions agree with TRBD2. The CDR3 is 15 residues long. Trimming removed 9 bases from V and 9 bases from J; junction bases left unmatched: 13. CDR3 region: CASRPPTSGRTEQFF. Here the CDR3 DNA reads TGTGCCAGTCGACCCCCCACTAGCGGGAGAACTGAGCAGTTCTTC.

This clonotype was seen a few times. The rearrangement joins TRBV6-5 to TRBJ2-7; the match to TRBD2 covers 10 bases. In germline, CDR1 is MNHEY, CDR2 SVGAGI. CDR3 size: 16 residues. Trimming at V came to 2 bases and at J to 7 bases, leaving 11 bases not matched to a gene. The CDR3 coding sequence is TGTGCCAGCAGTTACAAGGCTAGCGGGAGTCTCCGAGAGCAGTACTTC. This sequence encodes CASSYKASGSLREQYF.

This clonotype was seen repeatedly, ten times or more. The rearrangement links TRBV4-2 to TRBJ2-3; D ambiguous. The CDR3 spans 16 residues. CDR1 and CDR2 (germline): LGHNA, YNFKEQ. V was shortened by 1 base and J by 0 bases, with 11 bases between the two germline ends. CDR3 coding DNA: TGTGCCAGCAGCCAAGCCGGTTTAACTAGCACAGATACGCAGTATTTT. The encoded protein is CASSQAGLTSTDTQYF.

This clonotype was seen repeatedly, ten times or more. The J gene is TRBJ2-3, the V gene TRBV20-1; TRBD2 matches at 9 bases. Trimming took 3 bases from V and 3 from J; bases not matched to a gene: 7. The CDR3 is 15 residues long. In germline, CDR1 is DFQATT, CDR2 SNEGSKA (reference sequence). CDR3 sequence: CSARSSGSATDTQYF. CDR3 sequence (DNA): TGCAGTGCTAGGAGTAGCGGGAGTGCGACAGATACGCAGTATTTT.

The V call is TRBV5-5, the J call TRBJ1-4; 7 nucleotides line up with TRBD1. This CDR3 has 15 amino acids. Unmatched junction bases numbered 2, after V lost 0 bases and J lost 3 bases. Germline values: CDR1 SGHKS, CDR2 YYEKEE (reference sequence). This chain's CDR3 is CASSLEGAPNEKLFF. CDR3 DNA sequence: TGTGCCAGCAGCTTGGAGGGGGCACCTAATGAAAAACTGTTTTTT.

The V gene is TRBV29-1, the J gene TRBJ1-2, with 12 bases fitting TRBD1. The CDR3 totals 17 residues. Germline V CDR1 and CDR2: SQVTM, ANQGSEA. V lost 4 bases, J lost 7 bases, and 16 bases stayed unmatched. The CDR3 DNA reads TGCAGCGTTGGCTATTCCGCAACCGGGACAGGGGGCGGTGGCTACACCTTC. Translated: CSVGYSATGTGGGGYTF.

This clonotype was seen a handful of times. The CDR3 reads CASSWTAGMGLSQETQYF. The CDR3 DNA follows: TGTGCCAGCAGCTGGACCGCCGGAATGGGACTGTCCCAAGAGACCCAGTACTTC. This rearrangement joins TRBV12-3 or TRBV12-4 to TRBJ2-5; weak D call: TRBD2 (6 bases). V was pared by 6 bases and J by 1 base, with 24 bases between. CDR3 length: 18 residues.

This clonotype came up a few times. V is TRBV4-1 and J is TRBJ2-1, with D perhaps assigned TRBD1 or TRBD2 (5 bases each). The V end lost 1 base, the J end lost 9 bases, and 16 bases lay between the germline ends. The germline V gene encodes CDR1 MGHRA and CDR2 YSYEKL. The CDR3 extends over 15 amino acids. The CDR3 nucleotides read TGCGCCAGCAGCCAAGCCCTATGGGGGTCGTTTGAGCAGTTCTTC. Protein: CASSQALWGSFEQFF.

In this sample, this clonotype turned up a few times. The chain couples TRBV12-3 or TRBV12-4 to TRBJ1-2, with TRBD1 matching over 8 bases. The ends lost 7 bases at V and 8 bases at J; junction bases unmatched: 6. The CDR3 consists of 12 residues. The CDR3 sequence: CASTRTGIGYTF. CDR3 coding DNA: TGTGCCAGCACTAGGACAGGGATAGGCTACACCTTC.